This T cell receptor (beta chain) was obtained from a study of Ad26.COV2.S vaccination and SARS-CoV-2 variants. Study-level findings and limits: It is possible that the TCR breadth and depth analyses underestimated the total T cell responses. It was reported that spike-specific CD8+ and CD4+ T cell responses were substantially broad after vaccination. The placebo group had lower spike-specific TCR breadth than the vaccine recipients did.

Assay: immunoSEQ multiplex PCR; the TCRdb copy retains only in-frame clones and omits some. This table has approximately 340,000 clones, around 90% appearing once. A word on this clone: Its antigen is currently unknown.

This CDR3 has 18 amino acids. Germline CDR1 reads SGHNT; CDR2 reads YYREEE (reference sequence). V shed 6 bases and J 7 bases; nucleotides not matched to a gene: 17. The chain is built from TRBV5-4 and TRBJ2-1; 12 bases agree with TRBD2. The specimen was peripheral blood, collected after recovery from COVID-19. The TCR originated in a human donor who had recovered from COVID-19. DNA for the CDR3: TGTGCCAGCAATGCCGGACAGGGGAGACTAGCGGGGGTTAATGAGCAGTTCTTC. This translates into CASNAGQGRLAGVNEQFF.